This TCR beta chain was identified in a study of blood T cell repertoires in COVID-19. Germline values: CDR1 LNHDA, CDR2 SQIVND (reference sequence). V shed 10 bases and J 7 bases; nucleotides not matched to a gene: 8. This CDR3 spans 13 amino acids. Repertoires were generated with immunoSEQ multiplex PCR, while TCRdb's copy carries only in-frame clones and drops some. This table has 56,000 or so clones, around four fifths appearing once. The source is a woman at least 80 years old with acute or convalescent COVID-19. The rearrangement uses TRBV19 and TRBJ1-5; 9 positions agree with TRBD1. Material: peripheral blood. The CDR3 sequence is CATTQGARQPQHF. DNA for the CDR3: TGTGCCACCACACAGGGGGCAAGACAGCCCCAGCATTTT.